The 15 T cell receptor beta chains below all came from one sample that was sequenced in a study of control samples from healthy donors and cancer patients. TCRdb keeps only in-frame clones here, not all; method: immunoSEQ multiplex PCR. The sample lists 190,000 or so clones; approximately 92% were seen once. Sequencing input: blood. These receptors came from a man aged 18 to 35 in good health.

The genes are TRBV30 and TRBJ2-5, with a weak D call TRBD1 (6 bases). CDR1 and CDR2 from the germline V gene are GTSNPN and SVGIG (reference sequence). This CDR3 has 14 amino acids. Trimming stripped 5 bases from V and 1 base from J, with 14 bases between. CDR3 sequence reads: CAWRTGTTQETQYF. The DNA of the CDR3 is TGTGCCTGGCGGACCGGGACAACCCAAGAGACCCAGTACTTC.

This clone was seen just once. The chain links TRBV5-6 to TRBJ1-6; D is possibly TRBD1 (5 bases). The germline CDR1 and CDR2 sequences are SGHDT and YYEEEE. The CDR3 is made up of 14 amino acids. Deletions cut 4 bases from V and 10 bases from J, with 15 bases between. CDR3 coding DNA: TGTGCCAGCAGCACCGGGGGAGGTGGCTCACCCCTCCACTTT. Amino acids: CASSTGGGGSPLHF.

This clone was recorded only once. This rearrangement joins TRBV19 to TRBJ1-6; tentatively, D is TRBD1 (5 bases). CDR1 LNHDA and CDR2 SQIVND come from the germline V gene (reference sequence). The CDR3 covers 13 residues. V was trimmed by 4 bases and J by 7 bases, leaving 8 bases between them. This chain's CDR3 is CASSKGRNSPLHF. CDR3 DNA sequence: TGTGCCAGTAGTAAGGGGAGGAATTCACCCCTCCACTTT.

This clone was seen once. This chain uses TRBV7-3 with TRBJ2-2; 7 nucleotides agree with TRBD1. Unmatched junction bases numbered 7, after V lost 5 bases and J lost 7 bases. The CDR3 is made up of 14 amino acids. CDR1 and CDR2 from the germline V gene are SGHTA and FQGTGA. CDR3 nucleotides: TGTGCCAGCAGCATCCGACAGGGTGGCGGGGAGCTGTTTTTT. Translated: CASSIRQGGGELFF.

This chain uses TRBV7-2 with TRBJ2-2; 8 nucleotides align to TRBD2. J lost 7 bases, V lost 3 bases, and 10 bases had no gene match. CDR1 and CDR2 (germline): SGHTA, FQGNSA. There are 16 residues in the CDR3. This CDR3 is CASSFGSGAGGGELFF. The CDR3 coding sequence is TGTGCCAGCAGCTTTGGTAGCGGGGCCGGCGGCGGGGAGCTGTTTTTT.

The rearrangement joins TRBV2 to TRBJ1-1; possibly TRBD1 for D (6 bases). V was pared by 3 bases and J by 1 base, with 12 bases between. This CDR3 has 15 residues. Germline CDR1 SNHLY, CDR2 FYNNEI. The CDR3 sequence is CASSDPGDRNTEAFF. The CDR3 DNA reads TGTGCCAGCAGTGACCCAGGGGATAGGAACACTGAAGCTTTCTTT. The full variable domain, its missing parts supplied by reference TRBV2 and TRBJ1-1, is EPEVTQTPSHQVTQMGQEVILRCVPISNHLYFYWYRQILGQKVEFLVSFYNNEISEKSEIFDDQFSVERPDGSNFTLKIRSTKLEDSAMYFCASSDPGDRNTEAFFGQGTRLTVV.

V usage is TRBV19 and J usage is TRBJ1-3, with TRBD1 matching 12 bases. Losses at the gene ends were 1 base for V and 2 bases for J; bases not matched to a gene: 12. CDR1 and CDR2 (germline): LNHDA, SQIVND (reference sequence). This CDR3 region has 20 residues. The CDR3 nucleotides are TGTGCCAGTAGTATAGGACCGGGACAGGGGGCCGTCCGGACTGGAAACACCATATATTTT. Its protein is CASSIGPGQGAVRTGNTIYF.

The chain uses TRBV7-3 and TRBJ1-5; D is undetermined. Trimming shortened V by 1 base and J by 5 bases, and 6 bases separated the two germline ends. The CDR3 extends over 13 amino acids. Germline loops: CDR1 SGHTA, CDR2 FQGTGA. CDR3 sequence: CASSLSRDQPQHF. CDR3 nucleotide sequence: TGTGCCAGCAGCTTAAGCCGGGATCAGCCCCAGCATTTT.

The chain is built from TRBV19 and TRBJ1-2, with D possibly being TRBD1 (6 bases). Trimming stripped 8 bases from V and 6 bases from J, with 16 bases between. The CDR3 runs 13 residues. Germline V lookup: CDR1 LNHDA, CDR2 SQIVND (reference sequence). The CDR3 spells CASGVGGAHGYTF. The CDR3 DNA reads TGTGCCAGTGGCGTTGGGGGCGCCCATGGCTACACCTTC.

V and J are TRBV2 and TRBJ2-2, with D perhaps TRBD2 (5 bases). This CDR3 is 16 amino acids long. CDR1 and CDR2 (germline): SNHLY, FYNNEI. V lost 6 bases to trimming and J lost 1 base, with 15 bases between them. CDR3 nucleotide sequence: TGTGCCAGCAGCGCCCCGGGGTGGAGGAACACCGGGGAGCTGTTTTTT. Amino acids: CASSAPGWRNTGELFF.

The rearrangement uses TRBV28 and TRBJ2-7, with 9 nucleotides matching TRBD2. This CDR3 is built from 14 residues. The J segment lost 5 bases and the V segment lost 3 bases, leaving 5 bases of the junction unmatched. Looked up from germline, CDR1 is MDHEN and CDR2 is SYDVKM. CDR3 in DNA: TGTGCCAGCAGTTTGCGGGGGGGCAGCAACGAGCAGTACTTC. Its translation: CASSLRGGSNEQYF.

The chain combines TRBV10-3 with TRBJ1-1, with D unresolved. V lost 0 bases and J lost 4, with 12 bases in between. Germline V gives CDR1 ENHRY, CDR2 SYGVKD. CDR3 length: 15 amino acids. CDR3 DNA: TGTGCCATCAGTGAGTCGCAAAAGTCCCCCACTGAAGCTTTCTTT. As protein: CAISESQKSPTEAFF.

This clone was counted a single time. The chain couples TRBV6-5 to TRBJ2-1; TRBD2 matches 7 bases. This CDR3 contains 15 residues. V was pared by 6 bases and J by 2 bases, with 7 bases of the junction left unmatched. The germline CDR1 and CDR2 sequences are MNHEY and SVGAGI. The CDR3 coding sequence is TGTGCCAGCAGGAATAGCGGGCAAACCTACAATGAGCAGTTCTTC. It translates to CASRNSGQTYNEQFF.

The chain employs TRBV5-4 and TRBJ1-2, with 7 bases matching TRBD1. The CDR3 loop spans 14 amino acids. With V trimmed by 1 base and J by 3 bases, 3 bases remained unmatched. The germline V gene encodes CDR1 SGHNT and CDR2 YYREEE (reference sequence). The CDR3 DNA sequence: TGTGCCAGCAGCTTGCCAGGGACAGACTATGGCTACACCTTC. Translated, it gives CASSLPGTDYGYTF.

The rearrangement uses TRBV5-6 and TRBJ1-4, with D perhaps TRBD1 (5 bases). Per the germline V gene, CDR1 is SGHDT and CDR2 is YYEEEE. This CDR3 is 18 amino acids long. Between the trimmed V and J ends, which lost 4 bases and 0 bases, there was a span of 19 bases. This CDR3 reads CASSGWDGRDATNEKLFF. In DNA form, the CDR3 reads TGTGCCAGCAGCGGGTGGGACGGGAGAGATGCAACTAATGAAAAACTGTTTTTT.